This TCR beta chain originates from a study of PD-1 blockade in mismatch repair-deficient tumors. Germline values: CDR1 KGHSY, CDR2 FQNENV. The CDR3 length is 15 residues. Trimming cost V 4 bases and J 0 bases; bases outside gene matches: 4. Data came from immunoSEQ multiplex PCR; TCRdb stores just in-frame clones and leaves some out. The data contain roughly 80,000 clones, over 70% of them seen just once; the ten biggest clones take up about 2.4%. Every patient had mismatch repair deficiency by PCR or immunohistochemistry. The V gene is TRBV16, the J gene TRBJ2-3; 7 bases fit TRBD2. This sequence originates from an adult with mismatch repair-deficient cancer. The material was peripheral blood, obtained 12 weeks after starting pembrolizumab. CDR3 bases: TGTGCCAGCAGCCGATCGACTAGCAGCACAGATACGCAGTATTTT. Translating gives CASSRSTSSTDTQYF. The full variable domain, completed using reference TRBV16 and TRBJ2-3, is GEEVAQTPKHLVRGEGQKAKLYCAPIKGHSYVFWYQQVLKNEFKFLISFQNENVFDETGMPKERFSAKCLPNSPCSLEIQATKLEDSAVYFCASSRSTSSTDTQYFGPGTRLTVL.